This is a list of T cell receptor beta chains from one sample in a study of T cells in Graves' hyperthyroidism and ophthalmopathy. TCRdb fed the multiplex PCR reads into MiXCR, producing one record per CDR3 protein. The sample gives about 200,000 distinct CDR3 sequences, about a sixth of which show up once; roughly 49% is in the top ten. Sequenced: blood. The receptors derive from a woman aged 50 to 65 with Graves' hyperthyroidism. CDR3s include the opening cysteine and the closing phenylalanine or tryptophan. Each record gives: D gene, clone size, V gene, J gene, CDR3 DNA, CDR3 protein. D genes are given only for firm matches. The size entry is marked missing in some rows and otherwise reads once, few, many or a size class.

D: TRBD1; size: -; V: TRBV12-3/TRBV12-4; J: TRBJ1-1; DNA: TGTGCCAGCAGACTGGGACAGGGGAACACTGAAGCTTTCTTT; CDR3: CASRLGQGNTEAFF
D: TRBD2; size: many; V: TRBV12-3/TRBV12-4; J: TRBJ2-4; DNA: TGTGCCAGCAGTTTGGTGGCTAGCGGGGTAGCCAAAAACATTCAGTACTTC; CDR3: CASSLVASGVAKNIQYF
D: TRBD2; size: -; V: TRBV11-3; J: TRBJ2-2; DNA: TGTGCCAGCAGCAGATCTAGCGGGAACACCGGGGAGCTGATTTTT; CDR3: CASSRSSGNTGELIF
D: -; size: many; V: TRBV20-1; J: TRBJ2-5; DNA: TGCAGTGCTAGTCTAGCGCAAGAGACCCAGTACTTC; CDR3: CSASLAQETQYF
D: TRBD1; size: many; V: TRBV29-1; J: TRBJ1-2; DNA: TGCAGCGCGACGCGAGGGACAGGGAGTGGTATGCATGGCTACACCTTC; CDR3: CSATRGTGSGMHGYTF
D: -; size: -; V: TRBV10-2; J: TRBJ2-4; DNA: TGCGCCAGCAGTGAAGTCAGGGGGGGACTACCTATCATTCAGTACTTC; CDR3: CASSEVRGGLPIIQYF
D: TRBD2; size: -; V: TRBV30; J: TRBJ2-5; DNA: TGTGCCTTTGAAAGCGGGAGGGAAGAGACCCAGTACTTC; CDR3: CAFESGREETQYF
D: -; size: -; V: TRBV6-2/TRBV6-3; J: TRBJ2-3; DNA: TGTGCCAGCAGTAGTCGTCCTCTTAGTTTTACGCAGTATTTT; CDR3: CASSSRPLSFTQYF
D: TRBD2; size: many; V: TRBV29-1; J: TRBJ2-7; DNA: TGCAGCGTTGAGGCGGGAGGGCAAGGCGAGCAGTACTTC; CDR3: CSVEAGGQGEQYF
D: -; size: -; V: TRBV20-1; J: TRBJ2-1; DNA: TGCAGTGCTAGGGCCCCGGGCCTAAGGTCCTACAATGAGCAGTTCTTC; CDR3: CSARAPGLRSYNEQFF
D: TRBD1; size: many; V: TRBV7-6; J: TRBJ1-1; DNA: TGTGCCAGCAGCCTCGTCGGACAGGGAAACACTGAAGCTTTCTTT; CDR3: CASSLVGQGNTEAFF
D: -; size: once; V: TRBV6-1; J: TRBJ2-1; DNA: TGTGCCAGCAGCACGGGAGCCCACCTGGGGAATGAGCAGTTCTTC; CDR3: CASSTGAHLGNEQFF
D: TRBD2; size: few; V: TRBV14; J: TRBJ2-5; DNA: TGTGCCAGCAGCCGAGGACTAGCGGGAGCTGGGGAGACCCAGTACTTC; CDR3: CASSRGLAGAGETQYF
D: -; size: many; V: TRBV27; J: TRBJ1-1; DNA: TGTGCCAGCAGCGATAGTGTCACTGAAGCTTTCTTT; CDR3: CASSDSVTEAFF
D: -; size: many; V: TRBV30; J: TRBJ2-7; DNA: TGTGCCTGGAGTGTATTTGGCAGGGGCGAGCAGTACTTC; CDR3: CAWSVFGRGEQYF
D: -; size: -; V: TRBV12-3/TRBV12-4; J: TRBJ1-2; DNA: TGTGCCAGCAGTCATAGTTGGAACTATGGCTACACCTTC; CDR3: CASSHSWNYGYTF
D: TRBD2; size: -; V: TRBV20-1; J: TRBJ2-3; DNA: TGCAGTGCTAGTACTAGCGGGAGTCAATCAGATACGCAGTATTTT; CDR3: CSASTSGSQSDTQYF
D: -; size: -; V: TRBV7-9; J: TRBJ1-1; DNA: TGTGCCAGCAGCTTAGCGCTGGGAGTAGGGACTGAAGCTTTCTTT; CDR3: CASSLALGVGTEAFF
D: -; size: few; V: TRBV3-1; J: TRBJ2-3; DNA: TGTGCCAGCAGCCAAGCCTCTATGGTGGGAGATTTAGATACGCAGTATTTT; CDR3: CASSQASMVGDLDTQYF
D: TRBD1; size: many; V: TRBV20-1; J: TRBJ1-6; DNA: TGCAGTGCTAGACGGACAGGGAGCTCCTATAATTCACCCCTCCACTTT; CDR3: CSARRTGSSYNSPLHF
D: TRBD2; size: -; V: TRBV12-3/TRBV12-4; J: TRBJ2-1; DNA: TGTGCCAGCAGCTCGACTTGGGTTTTTAGCGGGCGGGATAGCTCCTACAATGAGCAGTTCTTC; CDR3: CASSSTWVFSGRDSSYNEQFF
D: TRBD2; size: few; V: TRBV24-1; J: TRBJ2-1; DNA: TGTGCCACCAGTGCGGGGGGGCTGGCCAATGAGCAGTTCTTC; CDR3: CATSAGGLANEQFF
D: TRBD2; size: many; V: TRBV20-1; J: TRBJ2-7; DNA: TGCAGTGCTTGGGGCGGGACTAGCGGGAGGGCCCAAAACGAGCAGTACTTC; CDR3: CSAWGGTSGRAQNEQYF
D: TRBD2; size: many; V: TRBV30; J: TRBJ2-7; DNA: TGTGCCTGGAGTCGGGAGGGAGGCTCCTACGAGCAGTACTTC; CDR3: CAWSREGGSYEQYF
D: TRBD1; size: few; V: TRBV5-1; J: TRBJ1-5; DNA: TGCGCCAGCAGCAAATCCGGGACAGCAAATCAGCCCCAGCATTTT; CDR3: CASSKSGTANQPQHF
D: -; size: many; V: TRBV7-2; J: TRBJ2-3; DNA: TGTGCCAGCAGCTTGATCCTGGCTAGCCCCACAGATACGCAGTATTTT; CDR3: CASSLILASPTDTQYF
D: TRBD2; size: many; V: TRBV3-1; J: TRBJ2-3; DNA: TGTGCCAGCAGCCTATGGTCCGGAGGGAGGGCCTTCACAGATACGCAGTATTTT; CDR3: CASSLWSGGRAFTDTQYF